This T cell receptor (beta chain) was captured in a study of blood T cell repertoires in COVID-19. Study-wide background: Acute and convalescent COVID-19 samples came from the United States, Italy and Spain.

Participant ages covered about 18 to 100 years across about two dozen US areas. Participants reported their clinical history, and cohort assignment relied on those reports. The recovered donors of Cohort 3 showed two negative PCRs, clearance, or symptom resolution. TCRdb's table, derived via immunoSEQ multiplex PCR, lists solely in-frame clones and lacks some. Altogether about 180,000 clones are present, 75% to 90% being singletons, with the ten largest covering 6.2%. The V end was cut by 2 bases, the J end by 4 bases, with 11 bases between. The CDR3 runs to 14 residues. In germline, CDR1 is MGHDK, CDR2 SYGVNS.

The receptor was derived from a man aged 40-50 years who had recovered from COVID-19. The chain recombines TRBV25-1 with TRBJ1-1; D possibly corresponds to TRBD1 (5 bases). Input material: PBMCs or T cells enriched from blood (not recorded which). CDR3: CASSEGGGPTEAFF. CDR3 nucleotide sequence: TGTGCCAGCAGTGAAGGGGGGGGTCCCACTGAAGCTTTCTTT.